Here is one T cell receptor beta chain with its context. It has no known antigen specificity. The sample holds no much larger clone one base away, and base qualities are not on file. This sample was included in a study of neoadjuvant anti-PD-1 for oral cavity cancer (dated by TCRdb to about 2021). Study-wide context: Before curative-intent surgical resection, most patients were given three to four biweekly doses of nivolumab at 3 mg/kg. A fourth nivolumab dose was given around day 43 to patients without progression, and definitive surgical resection was performed in those patients on days 50-56. Under RECIST 1.1, patients with complete response, partial response or stable disease were classed as responders, and patients with progression were classed as non-responders. The parent correlative cohort had 12 to 13 patients and a response rate of 25% to 35%.

For deep sequencing, PBMC libraries mostly used around 500 ng of input genomic DNA, with six replicates for each sample. TCRbeta libraries were prepared with the immunoSEQ hsTCRbeta kit according to the manufacturer's instructions. The completed libraries were mixed into a single pool at 3 nM, then sequenced with an Illumina NovaSeq 6000 S4 flow cell. Concerning the study's data processing: Raw data preprocessing and quality control were performed with the immunoSEQ Analyzer. The analysis was limited to productive rearrangements, and each clonotype was defined by a unique CDR3 amino acid sequence. Repertoire clonality was estimated as the Gini-Simpson index, which was calculated using the R package tcR. Student's t test was used to compare Gini indices, while Pearson correlation assessed associations with tumor size change. The table was pulled from immuneACCESS by TCRdb, which kept in-frame rearrangements only. Such tables lose some clones; where checked, under half of the loss comes from unresolved V genes, and the rest has no known cause. Clone size and the V and J calls come from that table; the DNA yielded D and trimming. The table for this sample lists some 6,900 clones; under 85% of them were counted only once. The biggest ten clones account for around 3.2% of the sample.

The germline V gene encodes CDR1 LNHDA and CDR2 SQIVND (reference sequence). The CDR3, from cysteine to phenylalanine, totals 15 residues. Only the CDR3 region is kept as DNA, spanning 45 bases read in frame from base 1. V is trimmed back by 5 bases and J by 5 bases, and the junction contains 8 bases that no gene match accounts for. In the paper's terms, the time point label means: before neoadjuvant nivolumab. Patients were newly diagnosed with stage II-IVA oral cavity squamous cell carcinoma and had received no prior systemic or radiation treatment. The cohort was composed of patients with HPV-negative, locally advanced oral cavity squamous cell carcinoma. Peripheral blood mononuclear cells were analyzed directly, without maintenance or expansion in culture. Samples came from a longitudinal correlative study of a single-arm phase II trial of neoadjuvant nivolumab in oral cavity squamous cell carcinoma. Subject-matched pre- and post-treatment PBMCs and tumors from three responders and three non-responders underwent genomic DNA-based TCRbeta sequencing. Peripheral blood mononuclear cells were collected before nivolumab treatment and were collected again after treatment, at the time of surgery. The Maxwell RSC DNA from Cells kit was used to extract genomic DNA from PBMCs.

The full study reports these points: A higher pretreatment blood Treg/Th17 ratio correlated with both higher pretreatment blood TCRbeta clonality and lower post-treatment tumor TCRbeta clonality. The TCR analyses had only three patients in each response group, and the authors called for validation in larger cohorts. After neoadjuvant nivolumab, non-responders showed significantly higher T cell clonality (Gini index) in PBMCs than responders did.

This specimen consisted of PBMCs, obtained before nivolumab (anti-PD-1) treatment. The sequence derives from a person aged 40 to 85 with oral cavity squamous cell carcinoma. The V and J genes are TRBV19 and TRBJ2-5, with 10 bases aligning to TRBD2. CDR3 region: CASSPPGLAFETQYF. The nucleotide sequence reads TGTGCCAGTAGTCCCCCGGGACTAGCGTTCGAGACCCAGTACTTC. Here the CDR3 is joined to the reference TRBV19 and TRBJ2-5 genes, and the full variable domain is: DGGITQSPKYLFRKEGQNVTLSCEQNLNHDAMYWYRQDPGQGLRLIYYSQIVNDFQKGDIAEGYSVSREKKESFPLTVTSAQKNPTAFYLCASSPPGLAFETQYFGPGTRLLVL.